What follows are 13 T cell receptor beta chains derived from one specimen sequenced in a study of T cell responses to AZD1222 COVID-19 vaccine. Profiling relied on immunoSEQ multiplex PCR, and the TCRdb table lists in-frame clones only, not all of them. The data show 55,000 to 70,000 clones, over 60% seen once. The material was peripheral blood, obtained on day 0 of AZD1222 vaccination. These receptors all come from an adult in good health.

The rearrangement links TRBV4-3 to TRBJ2-5, with D tentatively TRBD1 (5 bases). Trimming pared 0 bases from V and 13 bases from J, leaving 15 bases between. CDR3 length: 13 amino acids. Germline CDR1 and CDR2: LGHNA and YSLEER. Written as DNA, the CDR3 is TGCGCCAGCAGCCAAGACTTTGGTGGGGCGTTGTACTTC. This sequence encodes CASSQDFGGALYF.

Only a few counts were recorded for this clone. The chain employs TRBV7-8 and TRBJ1-1, with 10 bases matching TRBD1. The germline V gene encodes CDR1 SGHVS and CDR2 FQNEAQ. After removal of 5 bases from V and 3 bases from J, the junction contained 12 bases not matched to a gene. The CDR3 is 17 residues long. CDR3 sequence (DNA): TGTGCCAGCAGCACAAGGGACAGGGGCCTCGATGACACTGAAGCTTTCTTT. Its protein is CASSTRDRGLDDTEAFF.

V gene TRBV12-3 or TRBV12-4 combines with J gene TRBJ2-5, with D perhaps TRBD1 or TRBD2 (5 bases each). CDR3 length equals 13 residues. The V gene lost 4 bases and the J gene lost 4 bases, with 10 bases spanning the gap. The CDR3 coding sequence is TGTGCCAGCAGTTCCCGGGACCGAGAGACCCAGTACTTC. This gives the protein CASSSRDRETQYF.

The V gene is TRBV10-3, the J gene TRBJ1-5, with D possibly being TRBD1 (6 bases). V lost 8 bases to trimming and J lost 3 bases, with 11 bases between them. Germline CDR1 reads ENHRY; CDR2 reads SYGVKD. The CDR3 is 13 residues long. CDR3 region: CAIGAGDNQPQHF. CDR3 in DNA: TGTGCCATCGGCGCAGGGGACAATCAGCCCCAGCATTTT.

The chain recombines TRBV19 with TRBJ1-1, with D hard to call. V was cut by 6 bases and J by 9 bases, with 14 bases left in between. The CDR3 spans 12 residues. The germline CDR1 and CDR2 sequences are LNHDA and SQIVND (reference sequence). The CDR3 DNA reads TGTGCCAGTAGCTACGGACGGTTCAAAGCTTTCTTT. Protein sequence: CASSYGRFKAFF.

V and J are TRBV5-1 and TRBJ1-2; 7 positions match TRBD1. Trimming cost V 4 bases and J 4 bases; bases outside gene matches: 10. The CDR3 sequence is 15 residues long. The germline gives CDR1 SGHRS, CDR2 YFSETQ. The CDR3 sequence: CASSAPGQHTYGYTF. The CDR3 DNA reads as TGCGCCAGCAGCGCGCCGGGACAGCATACCTATGGCTACACCTTC.

The chain carries TRBV5-1 and TRBJ2-1; 9 nucleotides line up with TRBD2. V trimming: 0 bases; J trimming: 1 base; junction bases outside the gene matches: 2. CDR1 and CDR2 from the germline V gene are SGHRS and YFSETQ. There are 16 residues in the CDR3. Here the CDR3 DNA reads TGCGCCAGCAGCTTGGGCGGGGGGGTTTCCTACAATGAGCAGTTCTTC. As protein: CASSLGGGVSYNEQFF.

Only a few counts were recorded for this clone. The rearrangement joins TRBV6-1 to TRBJ1-1, with 7 bases aligning to TRBD1. The V gene end was trimmed by 2 bases and the J gene end by 1 base; junction bases not matched to a gene: 4. The CDR3 loop spans 15 amino acids. Germline-derived CDR1 and CDR2 are MNHNS and SASEGT. CDR3 sequence (DNA): TGTGCCAGCAGTGAACGGGACAGAAGGAACACTGAAGCTTTCTTT. Residues: CASSERDRRNTEAFF.

This sequence joins TRBV6-5 and TRBJ2-7; 8 bases are shared with TRBD1. The V gene end was trimmed by 6 bases and the J gene end by 0 bases; junction bases not matched to a gene: 7. There are 15 residues in the CDR3. The germline V gene encodes CDR1 MNHEY and CDR2 SVGAGI. CDR3 nucleotide sequence: TGTGCCAGCAGAGATGACAGGGGTGGCTCCTACGAGCAGTACTTC. Translation gives CASRDDRGGSYEQYF.

The chain couples TRBV2 to TRBJ1-6; D not resolved. This CDR3 spans 16 amino acids. Germline CDR1 SNHLY, CDR2 FYNNEI. Trimming pared 7 bases from V and 1 base from J, leaving 14 bases between. The DNA of the CDR3 is TGTGCCAGCATCCTACCTGTCGGGTCCTATAATTCACCCCTCCACTTT. It translates to CASILPVGSYNSPLHF.

On this clone itself: A read error may produce the germline difference seen at one junction end. The V call is TRBV5-6, the J call TRBJ2-7; 7 positions agree with TRBD1. This CDR3 spans 13 amino acids. Germline assignment: CDR1 SGHDT and CDR2 YYEEEE. DNA of the CDR3: TGTGCCAGCTCTACGCCCGGGACAGAGATAGTTATGTTC. Translation: CASSTPGTEIVMF.

A single count supports this clone. V and J are TRBV6-5 and TRBJ2-7; TRBD1 matches at 8 bases. The CDR3 totals 13 residues. Unmatched junction bases numbered 3, after V lost 6 bases and J lost 2 bases. Germline CDR1 MNHEY, CDR2 SVGAGI. The CDR3 is CASSQDRAYEQYF. CDR3 nucleotides: TGTGCCAGCAGCCAGGACAGGGCCTACGAGCAGTACTTC.

The chain is built from TRBV10-3 and TRBJ1-2; weak D call: TRBD1 (6 bases). The CDR3 covers 17 residues. V dropped 5 bases and J dropped 0 bases, with 19 bases sitting between them. From germline, CDR1 is ENHRY and CDR2 SYGVKD. The DNA of the CDR3 is TGTGCCATCAGTAAACATACCGGGACAAATACTAACTATGGCTACACCTTC. Encoded protein: CAISKHTGTNTNYGYTF.